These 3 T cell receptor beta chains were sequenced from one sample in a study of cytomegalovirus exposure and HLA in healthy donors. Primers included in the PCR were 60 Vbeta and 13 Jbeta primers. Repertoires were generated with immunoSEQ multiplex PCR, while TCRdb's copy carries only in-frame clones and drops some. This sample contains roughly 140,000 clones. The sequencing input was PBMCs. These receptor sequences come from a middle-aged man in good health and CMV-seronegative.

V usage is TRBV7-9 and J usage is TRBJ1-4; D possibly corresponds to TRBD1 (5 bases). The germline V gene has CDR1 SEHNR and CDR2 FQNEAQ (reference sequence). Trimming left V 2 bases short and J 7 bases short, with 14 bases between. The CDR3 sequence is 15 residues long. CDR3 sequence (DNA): TGTGCCAGCAGCTTACTCGGGGGAGGGAGTGAAAAACTGTTTTTT. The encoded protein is CASSLLGGGSEKLFF.

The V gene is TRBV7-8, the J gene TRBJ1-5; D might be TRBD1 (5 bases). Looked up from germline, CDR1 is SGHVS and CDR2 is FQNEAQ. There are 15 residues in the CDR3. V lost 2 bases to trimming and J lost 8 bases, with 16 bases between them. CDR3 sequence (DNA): TGTGCCAGCAGCTTATTCGGCCAGACCAGGGAGCCCCAGCATTTT. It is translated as CASSLFGQTREPQHF.

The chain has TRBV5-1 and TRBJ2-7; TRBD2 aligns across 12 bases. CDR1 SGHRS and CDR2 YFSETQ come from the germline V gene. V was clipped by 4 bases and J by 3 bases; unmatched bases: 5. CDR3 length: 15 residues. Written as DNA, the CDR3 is TGCGCCAGCAGCCCCGGACTAGCGGGGTACTACGAGCAGTACTTC. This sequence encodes CASSPGLAGYYEQYF.